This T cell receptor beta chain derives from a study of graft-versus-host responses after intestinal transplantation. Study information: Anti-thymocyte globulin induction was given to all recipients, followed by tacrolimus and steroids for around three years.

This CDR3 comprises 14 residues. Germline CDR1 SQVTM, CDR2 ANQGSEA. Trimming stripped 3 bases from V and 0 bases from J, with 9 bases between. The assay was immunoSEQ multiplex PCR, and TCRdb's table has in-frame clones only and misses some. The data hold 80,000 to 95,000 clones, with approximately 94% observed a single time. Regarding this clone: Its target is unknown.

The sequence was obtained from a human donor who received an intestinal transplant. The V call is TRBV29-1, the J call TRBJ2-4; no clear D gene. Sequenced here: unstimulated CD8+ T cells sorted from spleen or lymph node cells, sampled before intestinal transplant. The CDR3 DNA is TGCAGCGTTGAGACATCCTTAGCCAAAAACATTCAGTACTTC. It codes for CSVETSLAKNIQYF. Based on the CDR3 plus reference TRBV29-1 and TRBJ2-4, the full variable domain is SAVISQKPSRDICQRGTSLTIQCQVDSQVTMMFWYRQQPGQSLTLIATANQGSEATYESGFVIDKFPISRPNLTFSTLTVSNMSPEDSSIYLCSVETSLAKNIQYFGAGTRLSVL.